One sample yielded the 14 T cell receptor beta chains listed below, sequenced in a study of tumor-infiltrating lymphocytes in primary liver carcinoma. From around 530 ng of total RNA, TCR beta-specific cDNA was reverse-transcribed using a constant-region primer. Three rounds of nested multiplex PCR with slightly modified ARM-PCR produced TCR beta libraries. PCR rounds one and two used TRBV1-TRBV30 forward primers with a C-beta reverse primer for 10 cycles each. From the multiplex PCR reads, TCRdb called clonotypes with MiXCR, one entry per CDR3 protein. The profile shows 48,000 or so distinct CDR3 sequences, over 65% of them singletons. Each 20-30 mg portion of unsorted bulk tissue served as the source for co-extraction of RNA and DNA. The sequenced sample consisted of liver tumor tissue from sampling region 3. Subset meaning: tumor region T3, left-lateral pole. The receptors originated from a man aged 40-49 years with primary liver carcinoma and hepatitis B virus infection.

Comment on this clonotype: Here the CDR3 omits its conserved ending phenylalanine or tryptophan, so a read error is the likely source. CDR3 in DNA: TGCAGCGTAGGGCCTGGAGATACCCAGTACCTC. Protein sequence: CSVGPGDTQYL. The chain employs TRBV29-1 and TRBJ2-5; D is ambiguous. V was shortened by 6 bases and J by 8 bases, with 13 bases between the two germline ends. Germline CDR1 SQVTM, CDR2 ANQGSEA. The CDR3 spans 11 residues.

This clonotype has ten or more counts. The J gene is TRBJ2-7, the V gene TRBV25-1; no reliable D call. The V gene's germline CDR1 is MGHDK and CDR2 SYGVNS. The CDR3 spans 12 residues. Trimming removed 4 bases from V and 3 bases from J, with 7 bases in between. The DNA for the CDR3 is TGTGCCAGCAGTGGGACCATCTACGAGCAGTACTTC. Residues: CASSGTIYEQYF.

This clonotype came up once. A read error may produce the germline difference seen at one junction end. This chain joins TRBV28 and TRBJ2-7; D could derive from TRBD1 or TRBD2 (5 bases each). Germline lookup yields CDR1 MDHEN and CDR2 SYDVKM. The CDR3 has 14 residues. The CDR3 sequence: CTSSYDRGTYEQYF. CDR3 DNA: TGTACCAGCAGTTACGACAGAGGGACCTACGAGCAGTACTTC.

Details on this clonotype: Its ends do not fully match the called genes, so a read error is possible. This chain uses TRBV28 with TRBJ2-1; D remains ambiguous. The CDR3 totals 13 residues. The germline CDR1 and CDR2 sequences are MDHEN and SYDVKM. DNA of the CDR3: TGTGCCAGCAGCTACGAGACATTACCTGAGCTGTTCTTC. The encoded protein is CASSYETLPELFF.

At least ten counts were recorded for this clonotype. The rearrangement uses TRBV30 and TRBJ2-5, with D possibly TRBD2 on 5 matching bases. Per the germline V gene, CDR1 is GTSNPN and CDR2 is SVGIG (reference sequence). The length of the CDR3 is 14 residues. Trimming stripped 1 base from V and 1 base from J, with 10 bases between. CDR3 loop: CAWSGGIFQETQYF. The DNA of the CDR3 is TGTGCCTGGAGTGGAGGGATATTCCAAGAGACCCAGTACTTC. Full variable domain (outside the CDR3, taken from reference TRBV30 and TRBJ2-5): SQTIHQWPATLVQPVGSPLSLECTVEGTSNPNLYWYRQAAGRGLQLLFYSVGIGQISSEVPQNLSASRPQDRQFILSSKKLLLSDSGFYLCAWSGGIFQETQYFGPGTRLLVL.

Points on this clonotype: As the CDR3 is not closed by the conserved phenylalanine or tryptophan, this likely results from a read error. This chain links TRBV11-1 with TRBJ2-7, with TRBD1 matching 8 bases. CDR3 size: 18 residues. The germline V gene encodes CDR1 SGHAT and CDR2 FQDESV (reference sequence). Trimming removed 3 bases from V and 2 bases from J; junction bases left unmatched: 15. The chain's CDR3 is CASSFNFAWTGQPYEQYY. The CDR3 region has the DNA TGTGCCAGCAGCTTCAACTTCGCCTGGACAGGGCAACCCTACGAGCAGTACTAC.

Comments on this clonotype: An end of the junction differs from the germline gene, which may be a read error. The chain uses TRBV28 and TRBJ1-6, with D possibly being TRBD1 (5 bases). The CDR3 contains 15 residues. From germline, CDR1 is MDHEN and CDR2 SYDVKM. Written as DNA, the CDR3 is TGTGCCTGCAGTTCAAGGGGCGAAGGAAATTCACCCCTCCACTTT. It translates to CACSSRGEGNSPLHF.

This clonotype was recorded a few times. V and J are TRBV9 and TRBJ2-7, with 7 bases identical to TRBD2. Germline CDR1 and CDR2: SGDLS and YYNGEE. CDR3 length equals 14 residues. J lost 3 bases, V lost 4 bases, and 7 bases had no gene match. CDR3 residues: CASSPRGGSYEQYF. Written as DNA, the CDR3 is TGTGCCAGCAGCCCGCGCGGGGGAAGCTACGAGCAGTACTTC.

Notes on this clonotype: One end of the junction does not line up with germline, which may come from a read error. This rearrangement joins TRBV7-8 to TRBJ1-1; maybe TRBD1 (5 bases). This CDR3 comprises 15 residues. From germline, CDR1 is SGHVS and CDR2 FQNEAQ. For the CDR3, the DNA is TGTCCCAGCAGTCAAGTGGGGGGAAGGGGCACTGAAGCCTTCTTT. Amino acid sequence: CPSSQVGGRGTEAFF. Combining the CDR3 with reference TRBV7-8 and TRBJ1-1 gives the whole variable domain GAGVSQSPRYKVAKRGQDVALRCDPISGHVSLFWYQQALGQGPEFLTYFQNEAQLDKSGLPSDRFFAERPEGSVSTLKIQRTQQEDSAVYLCPSSQVGGRGTEAFFGQGTRLTVV.

This clonotype came up once. This CDR3 fails to terminate in the conserved phenylalanine or tryptophan, so it likely reflects a read error. The J gene is TRBJ2-7, the V gene TRBV11-1; D may be TRBD1 (5 bases). The length of the CDR3 is 15 residues. Trimming left V 3 bases short and J 0 bases short, with 12 bases between. Germline values: CDR1 SGHAT, CDR2 FQDESV (reference sequence). Here the CDR3 DNA reads TGTGCCAGCAGCTTCGACAGACAATTCTCCTACGAGCAGTACATC. This sequence encodes CASSFDRQFSYEQYI.

Of note for this clonotype: The junction and the germline gene differ at one end; a read error may be behind it. This chain connects TRBV28 to TRBJ1-5; no reliable D call. This CDR3 comprises 13 residues. From germline, CDR1 is MDHEN and CDR2 SYDVKM. The DNA of the CDR3 is TGTACCAGCAGAGGTAAAGGAGCCTTGCCCCAGCATTTT. Amino acid sequence: CTSRGKGALPQHF.

The V and J genes are TRBV11-2 and TRBJ1-2; possible D gene TRBD1, 5 bases. CDR1 is SGHAT and CDR2 is FQNNGV in the germline V gene. The length of the CDR3 is 13 residues. The germline V and J ends were trimmed by 6 bases and 5 bases, with 13 bases remaining between them. CDR3 in DNA: TGTGCCAGCAGTGGGGCAAGGATGTATGGCTACACCTTC. This translates into CASSGARMYGYTF.

Details on this clonotype: The junction departs from germline at one end; a sequencing error may be responsible. The gene calls are TRBV6-1 and TRBJ2-7; no reliable D call. Per germline, CDR1 MNHNS and CDR2 SASEGT. CDR3 length: 15 amino acids. CDR3 loop: CVSSAPSPVSYEQYF. The CDR3, as DNA: TGTGTCAGCAGTGCCCCCTCGCCGGTATCCTACGAGCAGTATTTC.

On this clonotype: Lacking the conserved final phenylalanine or tryptophan, this CDR3 likely reflects a read error. The V gene is TRBV6-1, the J gene TRBJ1-1; D gene ambiguous. The CDR3 runs to 15 residues. Looked up from germline, CDR1 is MNHNS and CDR2 is SASEGT. V shed 11 bases and J shed 4 bases, with 23 bases lying between them. The CDR3 DNA sequence: TGTGCCCGCGGTGAAAACGATTCGGGATCCACTGAAGCTTTCTTG. Its protein product is CARGENDSGSTEAFL.